Listed here are 6 T cell receptor beta chains from one sample, sequenced in a study of T-cell reconstitution after alpha-beta-depleted transplantation in children. Researchers prepared the TCRbeta library using unique molecular identifiers, the study reports. One entry per CDR3 protein, called by TCRdb with MiXCR from the PCR reads. The sample lists some 830,000 distinct CDR3 sequences, under 20% occurring once. Sequenced here: PBMCs, mostly from graft donor cells, sampled 360 days after TCRalphabeta/CD19-depleted stem cell transplant. Every receptor here comes from a male patient younger than 18 who had a stem cell transplant for acute lymphoblastic leukemia, so the T cells may come from the graft donor.

A few counts support this clonotype. The chain recombines TRBV5-1 with TRBJ1-1; perhaps TRBD1 as D (5 bases). Germline lookup yields CDR1 SGHRS and CDR2 YFSETQ. V shed 0 bases and J shed 11 bases, with 11 bases lying between them. The CDR3 sequence is 12 residues long. The CDR3 sequence: CASSLARGYAFF. The CDR3 DNA reads as TGCGCCAGCAGCTTGGCCCGGGGGTACGCTTTCTTT.

This chain connects TRBV5-1 to TRBJ1-3; no firm D call. The CDR3 is 15 residues long. Trimming cost V 0 bases and J 3 bases, with 10 bases left between them. Germline CDR1 reads SGHRS; CDR2 reads YFSETQ. CDR3: CASSLAPQSGNTIYF. CDR3 in DNA: TGCGCCAGCAGCTTGGCCCCTCAGAGTGGAAACACCATATATTTT.

This clonotype appeared once. This sequence joins TRBV11-3 and TRBJ2-7, with 9 bases identical to TRBD2. The CDR3 consists of 14 residues. The germline V gene has CDR1 SGHNT and CDR2 YENEEA. V dropped 6 bases and J dropped 0; count of bases not matched to a gene: 3. CDR3 region: CASSWTSDSYEQYF. The CDR3 coding sequence is TGTGCCAGCAGTTGGACTAGCGACTCCTACGAGCAGTACTTC. Based on the CDR3 plus reference TRBV11-3 and TRBJ2-7, the full variable domain is EAGVVQSPRYKIIEKKQPVAFWCNPISGHNTLYWYLQNLGQGPELLIRYENEEAVDDSQLPKDRFSAERLKGVDSTLKIQPAELGDSAVYLCASSWTSDSYEQYFGPGTRLTVT.

To note about this clonotype: Mismatch with germline at one junction end may stem from a read error. V and J are TRBV5-1 and TRBJ2-7; no clear D. This CDR3 is built from 13 residues. CDR1 and CDR2 from the germline V gene are SGHRS and YFSETQ. CDR3 DNA: TGCGCCGGCAGCACGGACGGGTCCTACGAGCAGTACTTC. Translated, it gives CAGSTDGSYEQYF.

The rearrangement links TRBV7-9 to TRBJ2-2; 10 bases map to TRBD1. Germline V gives CDR1 SEHNR, CDR2 FQNEAQ (reference sequence). The junction had 11 bases not matched to a gene; V was cut back by 5 bases and J by 5 bases. The CDR3 is 17 amino acids. CDR3 sequence (DNA): TGTGCCAGCAGCGGACGTCCGGGACAGGGGCCTACCGGGGAGCTGTTTTTT. Translating gives CASSGRPGQGPTGELFF. The whole variable domain, remainder taken from reference TRBV7-9 and TRBJ2-2, is DTGVSQNPRHKITKRGQNVTFRCDPISEHNRLYWYRQTLGQGPEFLTYFQNEAQLEKSRLLSDRFSAERPKGSFSTLEIQRTEQGDSAMYLCASSGRPGQGPTGELFFGEGSRLTVL.

This clonotype was seen more than once but under ten times. The rearrangement joins TRBV6-4 to TRBJ2-3; a weak D match, TRBD2 (5 bases). This CDR3 has 18 amino acids. V lost 2 bases to trimming and J lost 0 bases, with 18 bases between them. Germline V CDR1 and CDR2: MRHNA, SNTAGT. CDR3 loop: CASSDTPFPGISTDTQYF. DNA of the CDR3: TGTGCCAGCAGTGACACCCCCTTTCCCGGGATCAGCACAGATACGCAGTATTTT.